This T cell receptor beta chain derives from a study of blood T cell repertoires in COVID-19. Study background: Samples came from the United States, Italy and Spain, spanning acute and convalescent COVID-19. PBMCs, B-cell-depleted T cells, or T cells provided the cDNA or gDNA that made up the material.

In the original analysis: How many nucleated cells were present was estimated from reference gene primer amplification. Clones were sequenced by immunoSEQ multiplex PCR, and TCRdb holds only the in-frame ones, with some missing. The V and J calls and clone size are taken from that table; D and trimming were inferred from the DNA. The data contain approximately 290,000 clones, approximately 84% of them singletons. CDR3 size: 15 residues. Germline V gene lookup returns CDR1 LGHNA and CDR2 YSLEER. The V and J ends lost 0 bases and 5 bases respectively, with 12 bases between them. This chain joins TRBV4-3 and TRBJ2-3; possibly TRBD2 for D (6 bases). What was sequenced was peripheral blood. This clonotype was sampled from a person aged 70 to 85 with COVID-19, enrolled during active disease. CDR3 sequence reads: CASSQESGAVDTQYF. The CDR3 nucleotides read TGCGCCAGCAGCCAAGAATCGGGAGCGGTAGATACGCAGTATTTT.